This TCR beta chain was sequenced in a study of a mutant IDH1 vaccine in newly diagnosed glioma. The wider study: The first vaccination came 4-6 weeks after radiotherapy alone, or with temozolomide cycles. The earlier regimen, radiotherapy, temozolomide, or both, was most often both.

Assay: immunoSEQ multiplex PCR; the TCRdb copy retains only in-frame clones and omits some. The repertoire holds about 10,000 clones, with around 85% as singletons. Notes on this clone: Its antigen is unidentified.

The CDR3 is 12 amino acids. V shed 1 base and J shed 7 bases, with 8 bases lying between them. The germline CDR1 and CDR2 sequences are LNHDA and SQIVND (reference sequence). Study-wide findings and caveats: Immune responses induced by vaccination arose in under 95% of the patients.

This sample's time point: week 47, end of study. The investigators gave 300 ug of mutant IDH1 20-mer peptide in each vaccine dose, together with topical imiquimod. Donors had new WHO grade 3 or 4 IDH1-mutant, ATRX-lost astrocytomas. The sample consisted of PBMCs, taken from a glioma patient whose treatment included an IDH1 peptide vaccine. The receptor's source is a man aged 30 to 45 with glioma. The chain has TRBV19 and TRBJ2-7; D gene ambiguous. The CDR3 is CASSIGTGEQYF. The CDR3 DNA follows: TGTGCCAGTAGTATAGGTACGGGTGAGCAGTACTTC.